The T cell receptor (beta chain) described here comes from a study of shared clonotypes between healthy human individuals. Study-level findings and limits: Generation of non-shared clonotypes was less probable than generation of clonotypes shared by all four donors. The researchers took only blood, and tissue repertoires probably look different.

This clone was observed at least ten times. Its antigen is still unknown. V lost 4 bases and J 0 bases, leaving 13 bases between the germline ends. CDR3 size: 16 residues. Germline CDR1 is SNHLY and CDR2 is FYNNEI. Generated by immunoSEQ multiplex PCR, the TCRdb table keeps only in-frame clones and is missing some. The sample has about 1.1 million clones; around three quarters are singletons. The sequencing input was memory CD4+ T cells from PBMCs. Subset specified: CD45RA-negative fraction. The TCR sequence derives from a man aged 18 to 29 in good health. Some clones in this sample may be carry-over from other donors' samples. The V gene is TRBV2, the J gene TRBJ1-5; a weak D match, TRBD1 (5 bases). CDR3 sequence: CASSASPTVSNQPQHF. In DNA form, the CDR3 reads TGTGCCAGCAGTGCTTCCCCGACAGTTAGCAATCAGCCCCAGCATTTT.